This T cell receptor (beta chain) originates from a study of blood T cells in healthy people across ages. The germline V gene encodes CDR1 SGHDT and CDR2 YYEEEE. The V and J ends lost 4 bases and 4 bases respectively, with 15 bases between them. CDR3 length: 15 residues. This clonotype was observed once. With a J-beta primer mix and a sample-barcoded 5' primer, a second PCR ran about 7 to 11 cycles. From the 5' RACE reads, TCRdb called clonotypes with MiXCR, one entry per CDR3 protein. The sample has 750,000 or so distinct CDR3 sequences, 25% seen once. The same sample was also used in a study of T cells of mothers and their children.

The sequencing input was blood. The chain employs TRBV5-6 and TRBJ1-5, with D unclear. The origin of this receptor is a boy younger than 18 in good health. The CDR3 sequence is CASSAGIGKNQPQHF. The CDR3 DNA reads TGTGCCAGCAGCGCCGGGATTGGGAAGAATCAGCCCCAGCATTTT.